This T cell receptor beta chain was captured in a study of response to subunit inactivated influenza vaccine (dated by TCRdb to the late 2010s). Context from the whole study: To follow how T cells responded to a trivalent subunit inactivated influenza vaccine, the researchers relied on deep quantitative profiling of the T cell receptor repertoire. Summary of the overall study and its limitations: It was suggested by the authors that each seasonal influenza vaccination may recruit only a limited number of new T cells.

This clonotype has only a few counts. Its antigen specificity is not known. No base quality information exists; no much larger clone differs at one position. Here V drops 6 bases and J drops 8 bases, and the junction holds 12 bases not matched to any gene. The CDR3 sequence holds 17 residues, the cysteine and phenylalanine included. Only the CDR3 portion is preserved as DNA: 51 bases, with reading frame beginning at the first base. Libraries came from RT-PCR. The sequencing machine was an Illumina HiSeq 2500. Starting from the raw public reads, TCRdb applied fastp trimming at Q25, assembled clones with MiXCR and retained in-frame beta chains. Rows with one shared CDR3 protein collapse into an entry with the most common genes and DNA. The sample table records roughly 550,000 distinct CDR3 sequences; under 25% of these occur just once. The ten largest account for 2.8% of the sample. These same data were also listed under a study on T cells expressing NK-cell markers. The other study reports the following: 5'RACE template switching, by which a universal primer site and unique molecular identifiers were added, was used to make TCR beta cDNA libraries. In sorted CD3+CD56+NKG2C+, CD3+CD56+NKG2C- and CD3+CD56-NKG2C+ T-cell subsets from several donors, TCR beta-chain repertoires were profiled. Among the eight sequenced donors, only one was HCMV-seronegative, while the other seven were HCMV-seropositive. In several experiments an anti-gammadeltaTCR antibody was added to restrict sorting to alphabetaTCR-expressing T cells. For about 6 donors, the dominant CD3+CD56+NKG2C+ clonotypes were among the top 10 CD8+ clonotypes and accounted for about 1.0-7.5% of CD8+ T cells. Those dominant clonotypes were again the most abundant among CD3+CD56-NKG2C+ cells in a few donors, at 28.3-60.1%. Whether the expanded NKG2C-expressing T cell clones were specific for HCMV antigens remained unclear. The study sequenced eight donors, all healthy volunteers chosen at random: three men and five women. HCMV serostatus was determined by detecting HCMV-specific IgG in serum with a commercial ELISA kit. Peripheral blood mononuclear cells were isolated from blood by Ficoll density gradient centrifugation. CD4+ and CD8+ T cells were isolated from PBMC by magnetic immunoseparation with Miltenyi isolation kits. cDNA synthesis was primed from the TCR beta constant segment and was followed by two successive PCR amplification steps. Libraries were sequenced as 2 x 150 bp reads on Illumina HiSeq 2000/2500, MiSeq or NextSeq. MIGEC was used to demultiplex reads and group reads by UMI, and MiTCR was used to assemble and quantify clonotypes. To exclude erroneous sequences, any TCR cDNA sequence not supported by at least two reads was discarded. Downstream repertoire analysis used the tcR package, and clonotypes were matched across fractions by CDR3 nucleotide sequence plus V segment. VDJmatch was used to annotate antigen specificity against VDJdb, with one amino acid substitution allowed in CDR3.

The specimen comprised CD4+ T cells sorted from PBMCs, sampled approximately 12 days after vaccination. Here the chain combines TRBV12-3 or TRBV12-4 and TRBJ2-1, with 14 bases in between that match TRBD2. The source is a man aged 50 to 59 who received an inactivated influenza vaccine. Donor details come from another sample of the same person, matched by shared clones. The CDR3 has the sequence CASRWIPGTSGSHEQFF. The DNA reads TGTGCCAGCAGATGGATACCAGGGACTAGCGGGAGCCATGAGCAGTTCTTC.